Shown below are 27 T cell receptor beta chains from a single sample sequenced in a study of shared T cell receptors in the human thymus. Libraries were prepared by immunoSEQ multiplex PCR; TCRdb keeps only in-frame clonotypes and omits some of them. The data contain 500,000 to 850,000 clones, around 87% of them singletons. This same sample was also taken into another study, of human thymus T cells.

The sequencing sample was made of thymocytes. The receptors shown here come from a boy younger than two with a congenital heart defect.

The chain is built from TRBV6-5 and TRBJ2-7, with D tentatively TRBD1 (5 bases). The germline V and J ends were trimmed by 8 bases and 0 bases, with 14 bases remaining between them. Germline-derived CDR1 and CDR2 are MNHEY and SVGAGI. The length of the CDR3 is 14 residues. The CDR3 is CASHRGQASYEQYF. The CDR3 coding sequence is TGTGCCAGCCACCGCGGACAAGCCTCCTACGAGCAGTACTTC.

For the CDR3, the DNA is TGTGCCAGTAGTATCGCTCTAGCGGGGGGGACCGGGGAGCTGTTTTTT. Amino acid sequence: CASSIALAGGTGELFF. The J gene is TRBJ2-2, the V gene TRBV19; 12 positions agree with TRBD2. CDR3 length: 16 residues. The ends lost 3 bases at V and 5 bases at J; junction bases unmatched: 4. The germline gives CDR1 LNHDA, CDR2 SQIVND (reference sequence). Looking up the rest from reference TRBV19 and TRBJ2-2 gives the full variable domain: DGGITQSPKYLFRKEGQNVTLSCEQNLNHDAMYWYRQDPGQGLRLIYYSQIVNDFQKGDIAEGYSVSREKKESFPLTVTSAQKNPTAFYLCASSIALAGGTGELFFGEGSRLTVL.

The chain is built from TRBV19 and TRBJ2-3; 12 bases are shared with TRBD2. The V gene's germline CDR1 is LNHDA and CDR2 SQIVND (reference sequence). Trimming cost V 5 bases and J 5 bases; bases outside gene matches: 5. This CDR3 comprises 15 residues. The CDR3 sequence: CASSAQLAGGDTQYF. The CDR3 DNA reads TGTGCCAGTAGTGCCCAACTAGCGGGAGGAGATACGCAGTATTTT.

In regard to this clone: One end of the junction varies from germline; a read error may be responsible. Different DNA sequences within this sample yield the same CDR3. The gene calls are TRBV27 and TRBJ1-6; a weak D match, TRBD1 (5 bases). The CDR3 contains 16 residues. Germline assignment: CDR1 MNHEY and CDR2 SMNVEV (reference sequence). CDR3 nucleotides: TGTGCCAGTTCCATGCTCTCGGACAAGCCTAATTCCCCCCTCCACTTT. Translated, it gives CASSMLSDKPNSPLHF.

The chain joins TRBV10-3 to TRBJ2-3; no definite D call. The germline gives CDR1 ENHRY, CDR2 SYGVKD. The germline V and J ends were trimmed by 7 bases and 2 bases, with 13 bases remaining between them. This CDR3 is built from 14 residues. In DNA form, the CDR3 reads TGTGCCATCAAACAGTCCCAAATCACAGATACGCAGTATTTT. Translated: CAIKQSQITDTQYF.

The CDR3 DNA follows: TGTGCCAGCAGTTTAATCCCTTCGGGAGATACGCAGTATTTT. It translates to CASSLIPSGDTQYF. This sequence joins TRBV28 and TRBJ2-3, with D hard to call. Trimming shortened V by 2 bases and J by 5 bases, and 11 bases separated the two germline ends. The germline CDR1 and CDR2 sequences are MDHEN and SYDVKM. The CDR3 totals 14 residues. The whole variable domain, remainder taken from reference TRBV28 and TRBJ2-3, is DVKVTQSSRYLVKRTGEKVFLECVQDMDHENMFWYRQDPGLGLRLIYFSYDVKMKEKGDIPEGYSVSREKKERFSLILESASTNQTSMYLCASSLIPSGDTQYFGPGTRLTVL.

The V gene is TRBV7-2, the J gene TRBJ2-7; 10 nucleotides match TRBD1. Trimming took 5 bases from V and 6 from J; bases not matched to a gene: 13. There are 16 residues in the CDR3. Per the germline V gene, CDR1 is SGHTA and CDR2 is FQGNSA. The CDR3 sequence is CASSRRSGTGAGEQYF. In DNA form, the CDR3 reads TGTGCCAGCAGCCGGAGATCCGGGACAGGGGCTGGCGAGCAGTACTTC.

The chain joins TRBV5-1 to TRBJ2-5, with 7 bases aligning to TRBD1. CDR3 length: 15 amino acids. Losses at the gene ends were 0 bases for V and 9 bases for J; bases not matched to a gene: 11. Germline V gives CDR1 SGHRS, CDR2 YFSETQ. The CDR3 sequence is CASSLEGQSQVSQYF. As DNA, the CDR3 is TGCGCCAGCAGCTTGGAGGGACAGTCCCAAGTGTCCCAGTACTTC.

V and J are TRBV9 and TRBJ1-2; 7 bases align to TRBD1. Losses at the gene ends were 4 bases for V and 5 bases for J; bases not matched to a gene: 11. CDR1 is SGDLS and CDR2 is YYNGEE in the germline V gene. CDR3 length equals 15 residues. The CDR3 DNA is TGTGCCAGCAGCCCCAAGGACAGGCAAATTTATGGCTACACCTTC. This codes for CASSPKDRQIYGYTF.

The CDR3, as DNA: TGTGCCAGCAGTTTACGCGGGGCGTCGAACACTGAAGCTTTCTTT. It translates to CASSLRGASNTEAFF. The V gene is TRBV28, the J gene TRBJ1-1; tentatively, D is TRBD1 (5 bases). Trimming took off 2 bases at V and 1 base at J, with 11 bases between the two ends. Germline CDR1 MDHEN, CDR2 SYDVKM. The CDR3 has 15 residues. The full variable domain, in which reference TRBV28 and TRBJ1-1 provide the parts outside the CDR3, is DVKVTQSSRYLVKRTGEKVFLECVQDMDHENMFWYRQDPGLGLRLIYFSYDVKMKEKGDIPEGYSVSREKKERFSLILESASTNQTSMYLCASSLRGASNTEAFFGQGTRLTVV.

The V gene is TRBV10-3, the J gene TRBJ1-1, with a weak D call TRBD1 (5 bases). Between the trimmed V and J ends, which lost 3 bases and 5 bases, there was a span of 13 bases. The CDR3 is 14 amino acids. Germline CDR1 ENHRY, CDR2 SYGVKD. CDR3 sequence: CAISDPRRGTEAFF. The CDR3 DNA follows: TGTGCCATCAGTGACCCGAGGAGGGGTACTGAAGCTTTCTTT.

This clone was detected only a few times. V and J are TRBV18 and TRBJ2-1; weak D call: TRBD2 (5 bases). Germline lookup yields CDR1 KGHSH and CDR2 LQKENI. The CDR3 runs to 13 residues. Trimming took 3 bases from V and 12 from J, leaving 15 bases between them. The CDR3: CASSPGQRRRQFF. As DNA, the CDR3 is TGTGCCAGCTCACCTGGCCAGCGGCGTCGGCAGTTCTTC.

The chain couples TRBV9 to TRBJ1-3; 10 nucleotides align to TRBD1. The length of the CDR3 is 18 residues. J lost 1 base, V lost 2 bases, and 9 bases had no gene match. Germline values: CDR1 SGDLS, CDR2 YYNGEE. CDR3 in DNA: TGTGCCAGCAGCGTCGATAGGGACAGGGGTAGGTCTGGAAACACCATATATTTT. This encodes CASSVDRDRGRSGNTIYF. Combining the CDR3 with reference TRBV9 and TRBJ1-3 gives the whole variable domain DSGVTQTPKHLITATGQRVTLRCSPRSGDLSVYWYQQSLDQGLQFLIQYYNGEERAKGNILERFSAQQFPDLHSELNLSSLELGDSALYFCASSVDRDRGRSGNTIYFGEGSWLTVV.

The chain has TRBV5-8 and TRBJ1-5; weak D call: TRBD1 (6 bases). The V gene's germline CDR1 is SGHTS and CDR2 YDEGEE. Deletions cut 4 bases from V and 3 bases from J, with 17 bases between. The CDR3 is 16 amino acids. The CDR3 loop is CASSVRGEGINQPQHF. For the CDR3, the DNA is TGTGCCAGCAGCGTGAGGGGGGAGGGGATCAATCAGCCCCAGCATTTT.

The chain uses TRBV14 and TRBJ1-2, with a tentative D call TRBD1 (6 bases). Germline V gene sequence: CDR1 SGHDN, CDR2 FVKESK. This CDR3 has 18 amino acids. Trimming removed 0 bases from V and 6 bases from J, with 23 bases in between. This CDR3 is CASSQDKPGEIIRDGYTF. Written as DNA, the CDR3 is TGTGCCAGCAGCCAAGATAAGCCAGGGGAAATAATTCGGGATGGCTACACCTTC.

This clone was recorded only once. CDR3 nucleotides: TGTGCCAGCACCACACGGGGTGAGCCTAATGAAAAACTGTTTTTT. Its protein is CASTTRGEPNEKLFF. The chain recombines TRBV5-4 with TRBJ1-4; D unresolved. The CDR3 is 15 residues long. The germline V gene has CDR1 SGHNT and CDR2 YYREEE (reference sequence). The V end lost 6 bases, the J end lost 3 bases, and 15 bases lay between the germline ends.

The V call is TRBV10-3, the J call TRBJ2-2; possible D gene TRBD2, 7 bases. From germline, CDR1 is ENHRY and CDR2 SYGVKD. The CDR3 is made up of 15 amino acids. V was trimmed by 7 bases and J by 0 bases, leaving 12 bases between them. The CDR3 DNA reads TGTGCCATCAACCTGGGGGGGCCGAACACCGGGGAGCTGTTTTTT. Translating gives CAINLGGPNTGELFF.

This chain uses TRBV19 with TRBJ2-7; 8 bases match TRBD2. This CDR3 spans 15 amino acids. The V segment lost 3 bases and the J segment 7 bases; nucleotides outside the gene matches: 11. Germline assignment: CDR1 LNHDA and CDR2 SQIVND (reference sequence). The CDR3 sequence is CASSISGKRVWEQYF. Here the CDR3 DNA reads TGTGCCAGTAGTATTAGCGGGAAACGAGTTTGGGAGCAGTACTTC.

This clone has just a few counts. This sequence joins TRBV10-2 and TRBJ1-2, with 9 bases matching TRBD1. This CDR3 spans 15 amino acids. J gave up 4 bases and V 8 bases, and 11 bases lay outside the gene matches. Germline-derived CDR1 and CDR2 are WSHSY and SAAADI. CDR3 loop: CASSRDREGFYGYTF. Written as DNA, the CDR3 is TGCGCCAGCTCCCGGGACAGGGAGGGATTCTATGGCTACACCTTC.

The V call is TRBV6-5, the J call TRBJ2-1; D call uncertain. With 5 bases removed from V and 3 bases from J, the gap between germline ends came to 11 bases. This CDR3 is built from 14 residues. Germline CDR1 is MNHEY and CDR2 is SVGAGI. In DNA, the CDR3 is TGTGCCAGCAGTGTACTTCCTAACTACAATGAGCAGTTCTTC. Amino acids: CASSVLPNYNEQFF.

The chain links TRBV4-2 to TRBJ2-2; 7 bases are a match to TRBD2. V was pared by 5 bases and J by 0 bases, with 6 bases of the junction left unmatched. Germline V gives CDR1 LGHNA, CDR2 YNFKEQ. The CDR3 covers 16 residues. CDR3 residues: CASSSRTRSNTGELFF. The CDR3 DNA follows: TGTGCCAGCAGCTCCCGGACTAGATCGAACACCGGGGAGCTGTTTTTT.

V gene TRBV28 combines with J gene TRBJ1-2; 9 bases are a match to TRBD1. The germline V gene has CDR1 MDHEN and CDR2 SYDVKM. The CDR3 consists of 17 residues. V trimming: 3 bases; J trimming: 2 bases; junction bases outside the gene matches: 10. The CDR3 spells CASSLAGPGQGNYGYTF. DNA for the CDR3: TGTGCCAGCAGTTTGGCGGGCCCGGGACAGGGAAACTATGGCTACACCTTC.

The rearrangement uses TRBV7-2 and TRBJ2-3, with 7 bases fitting TRBD2. Trimming took 5 bases from V and 4 from J; bases not matched to a gene: 15. Germline loops: CDR1 SGHTA, CDR2 FQGNSA. This CDR3 spans 17 amino acids. Here the CDR3 reads CASSNKAGVRRADTQYF. The CDR3, as DNA: TGTGCCAGCAGCAATAAGGCGGGAGTACGGCGGGCAGATACGCAGTATTTT. Supplemented by reference TRBV7-2 and TRBJ2-3, the full variable domain reads GAGVSQSPSNKVTEKGKDVELRCDPISGHTALYWYRQSLGQGLEFLIYFQGNSAPDKSGLPSDRFSAERTGGSVSTLTIQRTQQEDSAVYLCASSNKAGVRRADTQYFGPGTRLTVL.

The rearrangement joins TRBV28 to TRBJ2-2, with D perhaps matching TRBD2 (5 bases). Germline V CDR1 and CDR2: MDHEN, SYDVKM. V lost 2 bases and J 4 bases, leaving 11 bases between the germline ends. The CDR3 extends over 15 amino acids. The CDR3 loop reads CASSLAEGRTGELFF. CDR3 coding DNA: TGTGCCAGCAGTTTAGCTGAGGGCCGCACCGGGGAGCTGTTTTTT.

As to this clone: Germline is not matched at one junction end, which may reflect a read error. The chain combines TRBV4-3 with TRBJ2-7, with TRBD1 matching over 9 bases. The CDR3 length is 16 residues. Germline V CDR1 and CDR2: LGHNA, YSLEER. This chain's CDR3 is CASTQARTGDPYEQYF. CDR3 in DNA: TGCGCCAGCACCCAAGCCCGGACAGGGGATCCCTACGAGCAGTACTTC.

The V call is TRBV5-5, the J call TRBJ2-7; unclear D gene. This CDR3 is 12 amino acids long. Per germline, CDR1 SGHKS and CDR2 YYEKEE (reference sequence). V lost 4 bases and J 4 bases, leaving 9 bases between the germline ends. The CDR3 nucleotides are TGTGCCAGCAGCGGAGAGGAATACGAGCAGTACTTC. Its protein product is CASSGEEYEQYF. Looking up the rest from reference TRBV5-5 and TRBJ2-7 gives the full variable domain: DAGVTQSPTHLIKTRGQQVTLRCSPISGHKSVSWYQQVLGQGPQFIFQYYEKEERGRGNFPDRFSARQFPNYSSELNVNALLLGDSALYLCASSGEEYEQYFGPGTRLTVT.

This chain uses TRBV11-2 with TRBJ2-1; tentatively, D is TRBD2 (7 bases). The V end lost 7 bases, the J end lost 7 bases, and 17 bases lay between the germline ends. CDR1 SGHAT and CDR2 FQNNGV come from the germline V gene. The CDR3 consists of 14 residues. The CDR3 region has the DNA TGTGCCAGCAAGGAGGGGGGGCCTTGGAATGAGCAGTTCTTC. Protein product: CASKEGGPWNEQFF. The whole variable domain, filled in from reference TRBV11-2 and TRBJ2-1, reads EAGVAQSPRYKIIEKRQSVAFWCNPISGHATLYWYQQILGQGPKLLIQFQNNGVVDDSQLPKDRFSAERLKGVDSTLKIQPAKLEDSAVYLCASKEGGPWNEQFFGPGTRLTVL.